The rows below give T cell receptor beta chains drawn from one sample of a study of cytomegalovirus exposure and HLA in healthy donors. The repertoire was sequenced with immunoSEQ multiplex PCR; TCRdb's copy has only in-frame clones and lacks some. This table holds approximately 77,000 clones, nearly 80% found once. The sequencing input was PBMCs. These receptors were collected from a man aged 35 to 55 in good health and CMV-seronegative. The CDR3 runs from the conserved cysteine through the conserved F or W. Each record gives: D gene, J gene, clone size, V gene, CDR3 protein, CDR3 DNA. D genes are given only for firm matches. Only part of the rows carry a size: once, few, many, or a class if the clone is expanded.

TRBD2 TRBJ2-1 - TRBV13 CASSSTSERDNEQFF TGTGCCAGCAGCTCGACTAGCGAGAGAGACAATGAGCAGTTCTTC
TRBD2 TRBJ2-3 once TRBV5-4 CASSLTGGPSDTQYF TGTGCCAGCAGCTTGACGGGAGGGCCTTCAGATACGCAGTATTTT
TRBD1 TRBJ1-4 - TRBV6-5 CASGGAGGRREKLFF TGTGCCAGCGGTGGCGCAGGGGGCCGTCGGGAAAAACTGTTTTTT
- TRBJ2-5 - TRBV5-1 CASSLGTSQETQYF TGCGCCAGCAGCTTGGGGACATCCCAAGAGACCCAGTACTTC
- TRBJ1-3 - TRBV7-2 CASSLDGSWSTIYF TGTGCCAGCAGCTTAGACGGGTCTTGGAGCACCATATATTTT
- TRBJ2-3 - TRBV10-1 CASSGNPGGHDRNTQYF TGCGCCAGCAGTGGGAACCCAGGGGGGCACGATCGAAATACGCAGTATTTT
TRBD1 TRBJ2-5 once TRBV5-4 CASSWGTAQETQYF TGTGCCAGCAGCTGGGGGACAGCTCAAGAGACCCAGTACTTC
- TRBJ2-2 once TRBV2 CASSAVRGNTGELFF TGTGCCAGCAGTGCGGTCAGGGGGAACACCGGGGAGCTGTTTTTT
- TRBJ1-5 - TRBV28 CASSPGVAHQPQHF TGTGCCAGCAGTCCAGGGGTCGCCCATCAGCCCCAGCATTTT
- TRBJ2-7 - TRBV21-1 CASSNPVPGLSWERSYEQYF TGTGCCAGCAGCAACCCCGTCCCGGGGTTAAGCTGGGAGAGGTCCTACGAGCAGTACTTC
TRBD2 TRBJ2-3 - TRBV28 CASGGVGPSTDTQYF TGTGCCAGCGGGGGGGTAGGACCCTCCACAGATACGCAGTATTTT
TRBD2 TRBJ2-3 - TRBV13 CASSPRLAGAGTDTQYF TGTGCCAGCAGCCCCCGGCTCGCGGGAGCCGGGACAGATACGCAGTATTTT
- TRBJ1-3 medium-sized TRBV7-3 CASSLMPSGSGNTIYF TGTGCCAGCAGCTTAATGCCTTCAGGCTCTGGAAACACCATATATTTT
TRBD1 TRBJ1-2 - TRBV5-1 CASSVDRDNYGYTF TGCGCCAGCAGCGTGGACAGGGATAACTATGGCTACACCTTC
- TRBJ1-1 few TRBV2 CASSLDRQGGTEAFF TGTGCCAGCAGTTTGGATCGGCAGGGAGGGACTGAAGCTTTCTTT
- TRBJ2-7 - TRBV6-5 CASSYRGAFEQYF TGTGCCAGCAGTTACCGGGGGGCGTTCGAGCAGTACTTC
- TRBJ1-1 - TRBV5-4 CASSLEQAKVEAFF TGTGCCAGCAGCTTGGAACAGGCGAAGGTGGAAGCTTTCTTT
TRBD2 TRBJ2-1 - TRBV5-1 CASSRATSEINEQFF TGCGCCAGCAGCCGTGCAACTAGCGAGATCAATGAGCAGTTCTTC
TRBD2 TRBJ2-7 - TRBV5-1 CASSLETSGTYEQYF TGCGCCAGCAGCTTGGAGACTAGCGGAACCTACGAGCAGTACTTC
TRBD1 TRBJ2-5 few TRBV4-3 CASSQALDQGALRETQYF TGCGCCAGCAGCCAGGCGCTTGACCAGGGGGCTCTTCGAGAGACCCAGTACTTC
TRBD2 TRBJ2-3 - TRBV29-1 CSVEILAGADTQYF TGCAGCGTTGAAATACTAGCGGGAGCTGATACGCAGTATTTT
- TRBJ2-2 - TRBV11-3 CASSLAGVVPGELFF TGTGCCAGCAGCCTAGCCGGGGTAGTGCCCGGGGAGCTGTTTTTT
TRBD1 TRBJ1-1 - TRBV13 CASSKLGGDDPMNTEAFF TGTGCCAGCAGCAAATTAGGGGGCGACGACCCAATGAACACTGAAGCTTTCTTT
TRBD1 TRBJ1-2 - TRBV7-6 CASSLPTGSPEGGYTF TGTGCCAGCAGCTTACCGACAGGGAGTCCGGAGGGCGGCTACACCTTC
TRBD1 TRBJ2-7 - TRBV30 CAWSGGTGANYEQYF TGTGCCTGGAGTGGGGGGACAGGGGCTAACTACGAGCAGTACTTC
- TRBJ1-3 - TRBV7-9 CASSLGADPSGNTIYF TGTGCCAGCAGCTTAGGGGCAGACCCCTCTGGAAACACCATATATTTT
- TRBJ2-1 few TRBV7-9 CASSLRLASNEQFF TGTGCCAGCAGCTTGCGGCTAGCATCCAATGAGCAGTTCTTC
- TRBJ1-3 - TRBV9 CASSAHDTGSNTIYF TGTGCCAGCAGCGCACACGACACAGGGTCCAACACCATATATTTT
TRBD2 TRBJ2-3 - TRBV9 CASSVGLAGVTDTQYF TGTGCCAGCAGCGTAGGGCTAGCGGGAGTAACAGATACGCAGTATTTT
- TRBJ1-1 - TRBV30 CAWSVGQGMNTEAFF TGTGCCTGGAGTGTAGGCCAGGGAATGAACACTGAAGCTTTCTTT
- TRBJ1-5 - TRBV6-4 CASSETDNQLQHF TGTGCCAGCAGTGAGACAGACAATCAGCTCCAGCATTTT
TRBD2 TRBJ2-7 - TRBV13 CASSPRTSGKYEQYF TGTGCCAGCAGCCCCCGGACTAGCGGGAAGTACGAGCAGTACTTC
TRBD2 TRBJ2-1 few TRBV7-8 CASSYGAGGGYNEQFF TGTGCCAGCAGTTACGGAGCGGGAGGGGGGTACAATGAGCAGTTCTTC
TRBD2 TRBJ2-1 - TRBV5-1 CASSLGGMADPSYNEQFF TGCGCCAGCAGCCTCGGGGGGATGGCGGACCCCTCCTACAATGAGCAGTTCTTC
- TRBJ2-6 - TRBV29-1 CSVVAATVGGSGANVLTF TGCAGCGTTGTAGCGGCCACTGTTGGTGGCTCTGGGGCCAACGTCCTGACTTTC
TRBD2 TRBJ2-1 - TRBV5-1 CASSLGTSGLYNEQFF TGCGCCAGCAGCTTGGGGACTAGCGGGTTATACAATGAGCAGTTCTTC
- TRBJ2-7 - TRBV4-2 CASSQSLRSSYEQYF TGTGCCAGCAGCCAATCACTTCGGAGCTCCTACGAGCAGTACTTC
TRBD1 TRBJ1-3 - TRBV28 CASSLVASGGHGNTIYF TGTGCCAGCAGTTTGGTGGCCTCAGGGGGCCATGGAAACACCATATATTTT
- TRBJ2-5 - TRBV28 CASSFSRAETQYF TGTGCCAGCAGTTTTTCCAGGGCCGAGACCCAGTACTTC
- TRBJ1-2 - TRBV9 CASSVGGVRYGYTF TGTGCCAGCAGCGTAGGAGGCGTAAGATATGGCTACACCTTC
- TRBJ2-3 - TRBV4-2 CASSQDKGLNGADTQYF TGTGCCAGCAGCCAAGACAAGGGACTCAACGGCGCAGATACGCAGTATTTT
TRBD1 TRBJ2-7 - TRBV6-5 CASSFDRGHSYEQYF TGTGCCAGCAGTTTCGACAGGGGGCACTCCTACGAGCAGTACTTC
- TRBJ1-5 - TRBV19 CASSIVGGAGNQPQHF TGTGCCAGTAGTATAGTGGGAGGGGCTGGGAATCAGCCCCAGCATTTT
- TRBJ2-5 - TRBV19 CASRESPGETQYF TGTGCCAGTAGGGAGTCGCCCGGGGAGACCCAGTACTTC
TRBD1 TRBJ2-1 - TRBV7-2 CASSLDRVGYNEQFF TGTGCCAGCAGCCTTGACAGGGTAGGCTACAATGAGCAGTTCTTC
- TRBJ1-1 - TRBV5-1 CASSTGGTANTEAFF TGCGCCAGCAGCACGGGGGGGACCGCGAACACTGAAGCTTTCTTT
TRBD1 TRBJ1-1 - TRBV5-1 CASGGTVMGEAFF TGCGCCAGCGGAGGGACAGTAATGGGGGAAGCTTTCTTT
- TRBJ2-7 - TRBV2 CASSAGYEQYF TGTGCCAGCAGCGCCGGTTACGAGCAGTACTTC
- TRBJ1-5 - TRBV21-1 CASSKGVGRGHQPQHF TGTGCCAGCAGCAAAGGGGTCGGCAGGGGGCATCAGCCCCAGCATTTT
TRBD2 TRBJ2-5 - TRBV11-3 CASSLDGGSTETQYF TGTGCCAGCAGCTTAGACGGCGGGAGTACCGAGACCCAGTACTTC